The 16 T cell receptor beta chains reported below all come from one sample, sequenced in a study of primary melanoma T cells and metastatic recurrence. Clones were sequenced by immunoSEQ multiplex PCR, and TCRdb holds only the in-frame ones, with some missing. The repertoire holds roughly 170 clones, with around 82% as singletons. Sample: melanoma tumor tissue. Source of these receptors: a human donor with melanoma.

The rearrangement joins TRBV7-6 to TRBJ1-6, with unresolved D. The CDR3 extends over 16 amino acids. Looked up from germline, CDR1 is SGHVS and CDR2 is FNYEAQ. V was cut by 3 bases and J by 9 bases, with 18 bases left in between. The CDR3 region is CASSFWTGMRVSPLHF. Here the CDR3 DNA reads TGTGCCAGCAGCTTCTGGACTGGGATGCGGGTTTCACCCCTCCACTTT.

This chain connects TRBV30 to TRBJ1-2; TRBD1 aligns across 7 bases. The length of the CDR3 is 13 residues. Germline CDR1 GTSNPN, CDR2 SVGIG (reference sequence). V dropped 1 base and J dropped 6; count of bases not matched to a gene: 5. CDR3 in DNA: TGTGCCTGGAGTGACACAGGGGTCCATGGCTACACCTTC. It is translated as CAWSDTGVHGYTF.

This sequence joins TRBV7-7 and TRBJ2-3; 12 positions agree with TRBD2. Unmatched junction bases numbered 7, after V lost 3 bases and J lost 3 bases. Germline CDR1 is SSHAT and CDR2 is FNYEAQ (reference sequence). This CDR3 has 17 residues. CDR3 nucleotides: TGTGCCAGCAGCTTGCGGCTAGCGGGGGGGCCGACAGATACGCAGTATTTT. Protein: CASSLRLAGGPTDTQYF.

A note on this clone: The junction shows a germline mismatch at one end, possibly a read error. The chain links TRBV4-1 to TRBJ2-7; 10 bases are shared with TRBD1. Germline V gene lookup returns CDR1 MGHRA and CDR2 YSYEKL. This CDR3 has 14 amino acids. The CDR3 is CANSPGQGAYEQYF. CDR3 DNA: TGCGCCAACAGCCCAGGACAGGGGGCCTACGAGCAGTACTTC.

The CDR3 DNA sequence: TGTGCCAGCAGTTACGAGCGGGTAGGCCAAGAGACCCAGTACTTC. It encodes CASSYERVGQETQYF. The V gene is TRBV6-8, the J gene TRBJ2-5; D may be TRBD2 (6 bases). Trimming removed 2 bases at V and 1 base at J, with 11 bases between. The CDR3 loop spans 15 amino acids. The germline V gene has CDR1 MNHGY and CDR2 SAAAGT.

The V and J genes are TRBV28 and TRBJ1-1; D might be TRBD1 (6 bases). Germline values: CDR1 MDHEN, CDR2 SYDVKM. Trimming removed 5 bases from V and 6 bases from J, with 19 bases in between. This CDR3 has 15 residues. CDR3 region: CASSPTTGETSEAFF. The CDR3 DNA is TGTGCCAGCAGTCCGACGACAGGAGAGACCTCTGAAGCTTTCTTT.

V usage is TRBV9 and J usage is TRBJ1-1; D gene uncertain. Trimming stripped 4 bases from V and 2 bases from J, with 12 bases between. CDR3 length: 14 amino acids. Looked up from germline, CDR1 is SGDLS and CDR2 is YYNGEE. The CDR3 DNA is TGTGCCAGCAGCCGCAAGACGGGTAACACTGAAGCTTTCTTT. Its translation: CASSRKTGNTEAFF. Using reference TRBV9 and TRBJ1-1 for the parts outside the CDR3, the full variable domain is DSGVTQTPKHLITATGQRVTLRCSPRSGDLSVYWYQQSLDQGLQFLIQYYNGEERAKGNILERFSAQQFPDLHSELNLSSLELGDSALYFCASSRKTGNTEAFFGQGTRLTVV.

This chain uses TRBV11-3 with TRBJ1-2, with D perhaps matching TRBD1 (5 bases). V was cut by 4 bases and J by 10 bases, with 22 bases left in between. The CDR3 extends over 15 amino acids. Germline CDR1 SGHNT, CDR2 YENEEA. The CDR3, as DNA: TGTGCCAGCAGCTACGAGGGAAGGGGCATAAGGCACTACACCTTC. It encodes CASSYEGRGIRHYTF. Filled out from reference TRBV11-3 and TRBJ1-2, the complete variable domain reads EAGVVQSPRYKIIEKKQPVAFWCNPISGHNTLYWYLQNLGQGPELLIRYENEEAVDDSQLPKDRFSAERLKGVDSTLKIQPAELGDSAVYLCASSYEGRGIRHYTFGSGTRLTVV.

This clone came up once. The CDR3 sequence: CASSYLQGKAPQHF. As DNA, the CDR3 is TGTGCCAGCAGTTATCTGCAGGGCAAGGCGCCCCAGCATTTT. V is TRBV6-8 and J is TRBJ1-5; the D gene is possibly TRBD1 (5 bases). Trimming cost V 3 bases and J 9 bases, with 15 bases left between them. From germline, CDR1 is MNHGY and CDR2 SAAAGT. The CDR3 runs 14 residues.

This clone is deemed hyperexpanded. The chain couples TRBV11-3 to TRBJ2-2, with D perhaps matching TRBD1 (6 bases). V was shortened by 5 bases and J by 3 bases, with 10 bases between the two germline ends. Germline V lookup: CDR1 SGHNT, CDR2 YENEEA. The length of the CDR3 is 14 residues. Here the CDR3 reads CASSLDSYTGELFF. The CDR3 DNA is TGTGCCAGCAGCCTGGACAGCTACACCGGGGAGCTGTTTTTT.

J is TRBJ2-1 and V is TRBV11-3; 7 nucleotides agree with TRBD2. J gave up 9 bases and V 5 bases, and 10 bases lay outside the gene matches. The germline V gene encodes CDR1 SGHNT and CDR2 YENEEA. CDR3 size: 14 residues. CDR3 loop: CASSKWGGVIEQFF. The DNA for the CDR3 is TGTGCCAGCAGCAAGTGGGGGGGAGTTATTGAGCAGTTCTTC.

The chain carries TRBV6-8 and TRBJ1-2; 7 bases map to TRBD1. Germline values: CDR1 MNHGY, CDR2 SAAAGT. V lost 6 bases, J lost 2 bases, and 15 bases stayed unmatched. There are 17 residues in the CDR3. The CDR3 DNA reads TGTGCCAGCAGACCCCCGGGACAGCGAGGGTGGAACTATGGCTACACCTTC. Its protein is CASRPPGQRGWNYGYTF.

V gene TRBV7-2 combines with J gene TRBJ1-1; no clear D gene. There are 13 residues in the CDR3. CDR1 and CDR2 (germline): SGHTA, FQGNSA. V was cut by 5 bases and J by 7 bases, with 14 bases left in between. The CDR3 loop is CASSAMNKVEAFF. The CDR3 region has the DNA TGTGCCAGCAGCGCGATGAACAAGGTTGAAGCTTTCTTT.

The CDR3 nucleotides read TGTGCCAGTAGTACGGGAATGTATGGCTACACCTTC. Its translation is CASSTGMYGYTF. The rearrangement joins TRBV19 to TRBJ1-2; D gene unclear. CDR1 LNHDA and CDR2 SQIVND come from the germline V gene (reference sequence). Trimming pared 4 bases from V and 5 bases from J, leaving 8 bases between. There are 12 residues in the CDR3.

The rearrangement joins TRBV6-8 to TRBJ1-6; D ambiguous. Germline assignment: CDR1 MNHGY and CDR2 SAAAGT. V lost 6 bases and J 8 bases, leaving 8 bases between the germline ends. The CDR3 is 12 amino acids. CDR3 coding DNA: TGTGCCAGCAGGCTAACGGATTCACCCCTCCACTTT. Translated, it gives CASRLTDSPLHF.

This clone appeared a single time. V gene TRBV23-1 combines with J gene TRBJ2-5; 8 bases agree with TRBD1. TRBV23-1 is assigned to the ORF class and has an uncertain function. Trimming removed 6 bases from V and 5 bases from J; junction bases left unmatched: 8. This CDR3 region has 14 residues. The chain's CDR3 is CASSQDRVRETQYF. The DNA for the CDR3 is TGCGCCAGCAGCCAGGACAGGGTCAGGGAGACCCAGTACTTC.